The 18 T cell receptor beta chains reported below all come from one sample, sequenced in a study of early T cells in non-severe SARS-CoV-2 infection. One entry per CDR3 protein results from TCRdb running MiXCR on the 5' RACE reads. This sample has tens of thousands of distinct CDR3 sequences, with more than 10% found just once. The specimen was whole blood, collected at baseline. The receptors derive from an adult who was a healthcare worker with PCR-confirmed SARS-CoV-2 infection or an uninfected control (not recorded which). The donor label of this sample is uncertain.

There are a few counts of this clonotype. CDR3 in amino acids: CASSGPGKGQYV. The CDR3 DNA follows: TGTGCCAGCAGCGGACCGGGTAAGGGGCAGTACGTC. This chain connects TRBV6-1 to TRBJ2-7, with D unresolved. Per the germline V gene, CDR1 is MNHNS and CDR2 is SASEGT. The length of the CDR3 is 12 residues. The V end lost 6 bases, the J end lost 9 bases, and 15 bases lay between the germline ends.

This clonotype was found many times. This chain links TRBV4-1 with TRBJ2-3, with 7 bases identical to TRBD1. From germline, CDR1 is MGHRA and CDR2 YSYEKL. CDR3 length equals 16 residues. Losses at the gene ends were 4 bases for V and 3 bases for J; bases not matched to a gene: 10. CDR3 nucleotide sequence: TGCGCCAGCAGCCCCCTATTGACAGGGATTACAGATACGCAGTATTTT. This codes for CASSPLLTGITDTQYF.

The chain uses TRBV6-5 and TRBJ2-3; D may match TRBD1 or TRBD2 (6 bases each). The V gene lost 5 bases and the J gene lost 2 bases, with 26 bases spanning the gap. Per germline, CDR1 MNHEY and CDR2 SVGAGI. The CDR3 consists of 19 residues. The CDR3 region has the DNA TGTGCCAGCAGTAGTCGACAAGGGGATCGGGGGCCCCCCACAGATACGCAGTATTTT. This translates into CASSSRQGDRGPPTDTQYF.

Many counts were recorded for this clonotype. The rearrangement links TRBV7-2 to TRBJ2-7; 7 nucleotides align to TRBD1. CDR1 is SGHTA, CDR2 FQGNSA, per germline. V was pared by 5 bases and J by 2 bases, with 3 bases of the junction left unmatched. The CDR3 spans 13 residues. The CDR3 reads CASSLGTAYEQYV. As DNA, the CDR3 is TGTGCCAGCAGCCTCGGGACAGCCTACGAGCAGTACGTC.

This clonotype was observed a handful of times. V is TRBV24-1 and J is TRBJ2-3; TRBD2 matches at 8 bases. This CDR3 spans 15 amino acids. V lost 10 bases and J lost 1; bases outside the gene matches: 9. Germline CDR1 is KGHDR and CDR2 is SFDVKD. The CDR3 nucleotides are TGTGCCACTGATACAGCGGGGGAGGGCACAGATACGCAGTATTTT. Residues: CATDTAGEGTDTQYF.

There are a few counts of this clonotype. V usage is TRBV7-3 and J usage is TRBJ2-1, with a tentative D call TRBD2 (5 bases). Looked up from germline, CDR1 is SGHTA and CDR2 is FQGTGA. The CDR3 is 15 residues long. V was clipped by 3 bases and J by 6 bases, with 15 bases between them. Here the CDR3 DNA reads TGTGCCAGCAGCTTGGGAATCCGGGAAGGCAATGAGCAGTTCTTC. This sequence encodes CASSLGIREGNEQFF.

This clonotype was observed a handful of times. J is TRBJ2-5 and V is TRBV10-3; 10 bases map to TRBD2. Germline CDR1 is ENHRY and CDR2 is SYGVKD. The CDR3 extends over 16 amino acids. The ends lost 3 bases at V and 1 base at J; junction bases unmatched: 5. In DNA form, the CDR3 reads TGTGCCATCAGTGACGGGCTAGCGGGGGCCCAAGAGACCCAGTACTTC. Translating it yields CAISDGLAGAQETQYF.

The gene calls are TRBV27 and TRBJ1-6; the match to TRBD1 covers 7 bases. CDR3 length: 16 amino acids. V lost 8 bases and J lost 0; bases outside the gene matches: 7. Per germline, CDR1 MNHEY and CDR2 SMNVEV (reference sequence). The CDR3 bases are TGTGCCAGCGGGGACAGACCGAGCTCCTATAATTCACCCCTCCACTTT. Translated: CASGDRPSSYNSPLHF.

In this sample, this clonotype turned up a few times. The chain joins TRBV29-1 to TRBJ1-1; weak D call: TRBD1 (6 bases). Germline CDR1 reads SQVTM; CDR2 reads ANQGSEA. The CDR3 consists of 11 residues. The V gene lost 3 bases and the J gene lost 8 bases, with 10 bases spanning the gap. Written as DNA, the CDR3 is TGCAGCGTTGACCGGGACATAGAAGCTTTCTTT. Its protein is CSVDRDIEAFF.

Ten or more counts support this clonotype. The V and J genes are TRBV19 and TRBJ2-2; no firm D call. Germline CDR1 LNHDA, CDR2 SQIVND (reference sequence). Trimming shortened V by 4 bases and J by 3 bases, and 6 bases separated the two germline ends. This CDR3 comprises 13 residues. The CDR3 protein is CASSNLDTGELFF. The CDR3 DNA reads as TGTGCCAGTAGTAATTTAGACACCGGGGAGCTGTTTTTT. Full variable domain (remainder filled in from reference TRBV19 and TRBJ2-2): DGGITQSPKYLFRKEGQNVTLSCEQNLNHDAMYWYRQDPGQGLRLIYYSQIVNDFQKGDIAEGYSVSREKKESFPLTVTSAQKNPTAFYLCASSNLDTGELFFGEGSRLTVL.

The chain carries TRBV12-3 or TRBV12-4 and TRBJ1-2; 8 bases are a match to TRBD1. This CDR3 comprises 14 residues. Trimming took 8 bases from V and 4 from J; bases not matched to a gene: 9. CDR3: CASAVRGRGYGYTF. The CDR3 DNA is TGTGCCAGCGCGGTCAGGGGGCGAGGCTATGGCTACACCTTC.

This clonotype came up a few times. It is likely a read error, because the conserved phenylalanine at the end of the CDR3 is missing. It is unclear where the CDR3 begins or ends on the DNA, so no DNA is shown, and the CDR3 is as TCRdb lists it. The rearrangement links TRBV10-1 to TRBJ2-7; TRBD1 reflects the table's D call only, with no check against the DNA. With termini counted, the CDR3 has 11 amino acids. CDR1 and CDR2 from the germline V gene are WNHNN and SYGVQD (reference sequence). The CDR3 here is CASREVRGLYS.

This clonotype was found a few times. A junction boundary mismatches the germline segment, possibly from a read error. The rearrangement joins TRBV3-1 to TRBJ1-2; D remains ambiguous. Germline CDR1 is LGHDT and CDR2 is YNNKEL (reference sequence). The CDR3 consists of 12 residues. CDR3: CASSQETSFRVF. In DNA, the CDR3 is TGTGCCAGCAGCCAAGAAACCTCTTTCCGCGTCTTC. Filled out from reference TRBV3-1 and TRBJ1-2, the complete variable domain reads DTAVSQTPKYLVTQMGNDKSIKCEQNLGHDTMYWYKQDSKKFLKIMFSYNNKELIINETVPNRFSPKSPDKAHLNLHINSLELGDSAVYFCASSQETSFRVFGSGTRLTVV.

This clonotype has only a few counts. V and J are TRBV6-1 and TRBJ2-5; 8 nucleotides line up with TRBD1. There are 12 residues in the CDR3. Germline V gene lookup returns CDR1 MNHNS and CDR2 SASEGT. V was clipped by 9 bases and J by 5 bases; unmatched bases: 5. The DNA for the CDR3 is TGTGCCAGTCGACAGGGGTATGAGACCCAGTACTTC. The encoded protein is CASRQGYETQYF.

The gene calls are TRBV19 and TRBJ1-5; perhaps TRBD1 as D (6 bases). The germline V gene has CDR1 LNHDA and CDR2 SQIVND (reference sequence). Trimming pared 9 bases from V and 5 bases from J, leaving 20 bases between. This CDR3 has 15 residues. For the CDR3, the DNA is TGTGCCAGCCGACGGGGGCAGTTCTATGATCAGCCCCAGCATTTT. Its translation is CASRRGQFYDQPQHF.

This chain joins TRBV7-6 and TRBJ2-1; 10 bases agree with TRBD1. CDR1 and CDR2 from the germline V gene are SGHVS and FNYEAQ. The CDR3 spans 17 residues. V shed 1 base, J shed 5 bases, and the junction held 8 bases outside the gene matches. This CDR3 is CASSLEFGTGANNEQFF. The CDR3 nucleotides read TGTGCCAGCAGCTTAGAATTTGGGACAGGGGCGAACAATGAGCAGTTCTTC.

This clonotype was seen only a few times. The chain couples TRBV2 to TRBJ1-2; 7 nucleotides line up with TRBD1. Losses at the gene ends were 5 bases for V and 10 bases for J; bases not matched to a gene: 4. The CDR3 is made up of 11 amino acids. Germline CDR1 SNHLY, CDR2 FYNNEI. The CDR3 protein is CASSRTGDYTF. The CDR3 region has the DNA TGTGCCAGCAGTCGGACAGGAGACTACACCTTC.

This clonotype was seen only a few times. The chain combines TRBV7-6 with TRBJ2-1, with D perhaps TRBD1 (5 bases). V gave up 0 bases and J gave up 7 bases, with 16 bases separating them. This CDR3 contains 16 residues. Germline V CDR1 and CDR2: SGHVS, FNYEAQ. The DNA of the CDR3 is TGTGCCAGCAGCTTAGCGTATAGGGGCATCAAAAATGAGCAGTTCTTC. Its translation: CASSLAYRGIKNEQFF.